One sample yielded the 24 T cell receptor beta chains listed below, sequenced in a study of cytomegalovirus exposure and HLA in healthy donors. This PCR relied on a set of 60 Vbeta primers and 13 Jbeta primers. Profiling relied on immunoSEQ multiplex PCR, and the TCRdb table lists in-frame clones only, not all of them. The sample yields about 190,000 clones, roughly 80% seen once. What was sequenced was PBMCs. Every receptor here comes from a woman between 18 and 29 years old in good health and CMV-seronegative.

This clone was seen more than once but under ten times. The V and J genes are TRBV6-5 and TRBJ1-5; a weak D match, TRBD1 (6 bases). Germline V gene sequence: CDR1 MNHEY, CDR2 SVGAGI. Trimming took 7 bases from V and 3 from J, leaving 10 bases between them. The CDR3 runs to 13 residues. CDR3 amino acids: CASTGGLNQPQHF. The DNA of the CDR3 is TGTGCCAGCACTGGGGGCCTCAATCAGCCCCAGCATTTT.

This clone was observed a handful of times. The rearrangement uses TRBV6-6 and TRBJ2-7; 10 bases align to TRBD2. This CDR3 comprises 15 residues. V lost 7 bases, J lost 2 bases, and 8 bases stayed unmatched. The germline gives CDR1 MNHNY, CDR2 SVGAGI (reference sequence). This CDR3 is CASTETSGSPYEQYF. The CDR3 coding sequence is TGTGCCAGCACCGAGACTAGCGGGTCTCCCTACGAGCAGTACTTC.

V usage is TRBV5-1 and J usage is TRBJ2-5; perhaps TRBD2 as D (5 bases). CDR1 is SGHRS and CDR2 is YFSETQ in the germline V gene. The CDR3 is made up of 14 amino acids. V was shortened by 0 bases and J by 0 bases, with 6 bases between the two germline ends. CDR3: CASSLGSDQETQYF. The DNA of the CDR3 is TGCGCCAGCAGCTTGGGTAGCGACCAAGAGACCCAGTACTTC.

This chain links TRBV2 with TRBJ2-1; 9 bases map to TRBD2. Germline V gives CDR1 SNHLY, CDR2 FYNNEI. The CDR3 is 15 amino acids. The V gene end was trimmed by 6 bases and the J gene end by 4 bases; junction bases not matched to a gene: 7. CDR3 amino acids: CASREGLALYNEQFF. CDR3 in DNA: TGTGCCAGCAGGGAGGGACTAGCCCTTTACAATGAGCAGTTCTTC. Combining the CDR3 with reference TRBV2 and TRBJ2-1 gives the whole variable domain EPEVTQTPSHQVTQMGQEVILRCVPISNHLYFYWYRQILGQKVEFLVSFYNNEISEKSEIFDDQFSVERPDGSNFTLKIRSTKLEDSAMYFCASREGLALYNEQFFGPGTRLTVL.

The chain combines TRBV11-2 with TRBJ2-1, with TRBD2 matching over 10 bases. The germline V gene has CDR1 SGHAT and CDR2 FQNNGV. CDR3 length: 18 amino acids. The J segment lost 4 bases and the V segment lost 4 bases, leaving 13 bases of the junction unmatched. CDR3 DNA sequence: TGTGCCAGCAGCTCGGAAGGACTAGCGGTTAGAATGTACAATGAGCAGTTCTTC. Amino acids: CASSSEGLAVRMYNEQFF.

This clone was counted only a few times. The chain combines TRBV11-2 with TRBJ2-7; TRBD1 matches 7 bases. Germline V CDR1 and CDR2: SGHAT, FQNNGV. The V segment lost 1 base and the J segment 3 bases; nucleotides outside the gene matches: 6. The CDR3 is made up of 15 amino acids. The CDR3 reads CASSLGVGGHYEQYF. The CDR3 DNA reads as TGTGCCAGCAGCTTAGGAGTAGGGGGCCACTACGAGCAGTACTTC. Variable domain in full (rest from reference TRBV11-2 and TRBJ2-7): EAGVAQSPRYKIIEKRQSVAFWCNPISGHATLYWYQQILGQGPKLLIQFQNNGVVDDSQLPKDRFSAERLKGVDSTLKIQPAKLEDSAVYLCASSLGVGGHYEQYFGPGTRLTVT.

This chain connects TRBV28 to TRBJ2-2, with 7 bases identical to TRBD2. Germline CDR1 reads MDHEN; CDR2 reads SYDVKM. The V segment lost 4 bases and the J segment 5 bases; nucleotides outside the gene matches: 7. The CDR3 runs 15 residues. CDR3 sequence reads: CASSSGGRGTGELFF. CDR3 in DNA: TGTGCCAGCAGTTCCGGCGGGAGAGGGACCGGGGAGCTGTTTTTT.

The CDR3 here is CALTGGAGDTIYF. The CDR3 nucleotides read TGTGCCTTGACAGGGGGCGCCGGGGACACCATATATTTT. J is TRBJ1-3 and V is TRBV30, with TRBD1 matching over 10 bases. V gave up 7 bases and J gave up 8 bases; unmatched junction bases: 8. Per germline, CDR1 GTSNPN and CDR2 SVGIG (reference sequence). The CDR3 has 13 residues. The complete variable domain, with remaining parts taken from reference TRBV30 and TRBJ1-3, reads SQTIHQWPATLVQPVGSPLSLECTVEGTSNPNLYWYRQAAGRGLQLLFYSVGIGQISSEVPQNLSASRPQDRQFILSSKKLLLSDSGFYLCALTGGAGDTIYFGEGSWLTVV.

The chain is built from TRBV29-1 and TRBJ2-5; unclear D gene. V shed 3 bases and J shed 1 base, with 6 bases lying between them. Germline-derived CDR1 and CDR2 are SQVTM and ANQGSEA. This CDR3 spans 12 amino acids. The CDR3 reads CSVDRSQETQYF. Written as DNA, the CDR3 is TGCAGCGTTGACAGATCCCAAGAGACCCAGTACTTC.

This chain links TRBV5-6 with TRBJ2-5; D might be TRBD2 (5 bases). V gave up 0 bases and J gave up 4 bases, with 13 bases separating them. The length of the CDR3 is 15 residues. Germline lookup yields CDR1 SGHDT and CDR2 YYEEEE. This CDR3 is CASSLDRGSTETQYF. The DNA of the CDR3 is TGTGCCAGCAGCTTGGATCGGGGATCTACAGAGACCCAGTACTTC.

This chain uses TRBV6-5 with TRBJ1-2; D perhaps matches TRBD1 (6 bases). Germline CDR1 MNHEY, CDR2 SVGAGI. The V and J ends lost 0 bases and 4 bases respectively, with 9 bases between them. This CDR3 has 14 residues. CDR3 loop: CASSYSGTPYGYTF. The DNA for the CDR3 is TGTGCCAGCAGTTACTCTGGGACACCCTATGGCTACACCTTC.

V is TRBV11-2 and J is TRBJ1-3, with D perhaps matching TRBD1 (5 bases). Between the trimmed V and J ends, which lost 4 bases and 2 bases, there was a span of 15 bases. CDR3 length: 16 amino acids. Germline CDR1 and CDR2: SGHAT and FQNNGV. CDR3 sequence reads: CASSWDLRGAGNTIYF. CDR3 bases: TGTGCCAGCAGCTGGGACCTCCGGGGGGCTGGAAACACCATATATTTT.

CDR3 protein: CASSYSGTVDTEAFF. CDR3 in DNA: TGTGCCAGCAGTTACTCCGGGACAGTGGACACTGAAGCTTTCTTT. V is TRBV6-5 and J is TRBJ1-1, with 7 bases fitting TRBD1. Unmatched junction bases numbered 4, after V lost 0 bases and J lost 3 bases. In germline, CDR1 is MNHEY, CDR2 SVGAGI. This CDR3 comprises 15 residues.

This clone has more than one count but fewer than ten. The chain links TRBV2 to TRBJ2-7, with D uncertain. Between the trimmed V and J ends, which lost 8 bases and 0 bases, there was a span of 5 bases. This CDR3 spans 11 amino acids. Germline V CDR1 and CDR2: SNHLY, FYNNEI. CDR3 in amino acids: CASSLSYEQYF. DNA of the CDR3: TGTGCCAGCTCTCTCTCCTACGAGCAGTACTTC. Full variable domain (remainder filled in from reference TRBV2 and TRBJ2-7): EPEVTQTPSHQVTQMGQEVILRCVPISNHLYFYWYRQILGQKVEFLVSFYNNEISEKSEIFDDQFSVERPDGSNFTLKIRSTKLEDSAMYFCASSLSYEQYFGPGTRLTVT.

This chain links TRBV7-9 with TRBJ1-5; the D gene is possibly TRBD1 (6 bases). This CDR3 spans 16 amino acids. Trimming removed 5 bases at V and 2 bases at J, with 16 bases between. Germline V gene data show CDR1 as SEHNR and CDR2 as FQNEAQ (reference sequence). The CDR3 protein is CASSAQGLSGNQPQHF. CDR3 in DNA: TGTGCCAGCAGCGCCCAGGGGTTAAGCGGCAATCAGCCCCAGCATTTT.

The rearrangement joins TRBV11-3 to TRBJ2-1, with TRBD1 matching over 8 bases. Germline CDR1 and CDR2: SGHNT and YENEEA. The trim removed 5 bases at V and 14 bases at J, leaving 29 bases unmatched. The CDR3 loop spans 19 amino acids. The CDR3 spells CASSRGDRFGERDPRGEFF. As DNA, the CDR3 is TGTGCCAGCAGCCGCGGGGACAGGTTTGGTGAAAGAGACCCTAGGGGGGAGTTCTTC.

The chain has TRBV28 and TRBJ2-3; D gene ambiguous. V was pared by 6 bases and J by 4 bases, with 14 bases between. The CDR3 is 14 residues long. Germline CDR1 and CDR2: MDHEN and SYDVKM. The CDR3 DNA reads TGTGCCAGCAGCCTCGGGTATTTGGCAGATACGCAGTATTTT. Translation gives CASSLGYLADTQYF.

The chain links TRBV7-9 to TRBJ2-1; no definite D call. CDR1 and CDR2 from the germline V gene are SEHNR and FQNEAQ (reference sequence). Trimming shortened V by 3 bases and J by 0 bases, and 12 bases separated the two germline ends. This CDR3 has 16 residues. The CDR3 DNA follows: TGTGCCAGCAGCTTGCGTCGCCCGAGCTCCTACAATGAGCAGTTCTTC. Protein: CASSLRRPSSYNEQFF.

This clone appeared a single time. V and J are TRBV4-1 and TRBJ1-3; possible D gene TRBD1, 6 bases. V was cut by 0 bases and J by 0 bases, with 18 bases left in between. Germline CDR1 MGHRA, CDR2 YSYEKL. This CDR3 spans 19 amino acids. CDR3 amino acids: CASSQEFRGGLVSGNTIYF. The CDR3 DNA reads as TGCGCCAGCAGCCAAGAGTTCCGGGGGGGGCTAGTCTCTGGAAACACCATATATTTT.

The V gene is TRBV5-4, the J gene TRBJ2-1, with D maybe TRBD2 (5 bases). This CDR3 is built from 14 residues. Germline CDR1 SGHNT, CDR2 YYREEE (reference sequence). The ends were cut back, 1 base at V and 5 bases at J, with 10 bases in the middle. The CDR3 DNA sequence: TGTGCCAGCAGCTTGAGGGCGGGTCACAATGAGCAGTTCTTC. Its translation is CASSLRAGHNEQFF.

The J gene is TRBJ2-1, the V gene TRBV10-3, with 14 bases aligning to TRBD2. Germline values: CDR1 ENHRY, CDR2 SYGVKD. The CDR3 sequence is 15 residues long. The V segment lost 6 bases and the J segment 8 bases; nucleotides outside the gene matches: 6. CDR3: CAISPGTSGRDEQFF. DNA for the CDR3: TGTGCCATCAGCCCCGGGACTAGCGGGAGAGATGAGCAGTTCTTC.

The genes are TRBV18 and TRBJ1-3; D is unclear. Between the trimmed V and J ends, which lost 4 bases and 0 bases, there was a span of 10 bases. CDR1 and CDR2 (germline): KGHSH, LQKENI. This CDR3 has 15 residues. CDR3 nucleotide sequence: TGTGCCAGCTCACTAATTGAGAACTCTGGAAACACCATATATTTT. This translates into CASSLIENSGNTIYF.

As for this clone: One end of the junction is discordant with germline, which a read error may explain. The chain links TRBV18 to TRBJ1-5; D remains ambiguous. The CDR3 contains 14 residues. Looked up from germline, CDR1 is KGHSH and CDR2 is LQKENI. The CDR3 protein is CASSYIDGDQPQHF. In DNA, the CDR3 is TGTGCCAGCTCATACATCGACGGGGATCAACCCCAGCATTTT.

The chain employs TRBV4-1 and TRBJ2-5; TRBD2 matches at 14 bases. CDR1 is MGHRA and CDR2 is YSYEKL in the germline V gene. The junction had 6 bases not matched to a gene; V was cut back by 5 bases and J by 4 bases. This CDR3 is built from 16 residues. This CDR3 is CASSYSGLAGGETQYF. Here the CDR3 DNA reads TGCGCCAGCAGCTACTCAGGACTAGCGGGAGGAGAGACCCAGTACTTC.